The present entry profiles one TCR beta chain with its context. What it recognizes is unknown. A much larger clonotype is one base distant, so this may be a read error. The CDR3 has 15 amino acids. CDR1 MDHEN and CDR2 SYDVKM come from the germline V gene. The source material, roughly 18-33 mg of unsorted bulk tissue, was used to co-extract RNA and DNA. Samples were taken from five separate regions (per tumor). This specimen belongs to a study of tumor-infiltrating lymphocytes in primary liver carcinoma. Starting from roughly 0.5 ug of total RNA, TCR beta cDNA was produced with a primer in the constant region. What produced the TCR beta libraries was three nested multiplex PCR rounds using slightly modified ARM-PCR. A C-beta reverse primer was combined with TRBV1-TRBV30 forward primers in the first two PCR rounds, and each round had around 10 cycles. TCRdb passed the multiplex PCR reads through MiXCR, listing each CDR3 protein once. The sample has 84,000 or so distinct CDR3 sequences; 72% are singletons.

Broader study findings: Compared with blood, tumor repertoires held significantly more in their top 250 clones.

The origin of this receptor is a man aged 40-49 years with primary liver carcinoma and hepatitis B virus infection. The chain carries TRBV28 and TRBJ2-1; 11 bases match TRBD2. Source material: liver tumor tissue from sampling region 1. Subset described: tumor region T1, superior pole. CDR3 amino acids: CSSSPSGRSYNEQFF. In nucleotides, the CDR3 is TGTTCCAGCAGTCCTAGCGGGAGGTCCTACAATGAGCAGTTCTTC.